This passage covers 4 T cell receptor beta chains from one sample sequenced in a study of blood T cells in healthy people across ages. Sample-barcoded 5' priming and a J-beta primer mix drove a second PCR of roughly 6 to 12 cycles. TCRdb re-derived calls from the 5' RACE reads in MiXCR, one entry per CDR3 protein. The table shows about 1.4 million distinct CDR3 sequences, with roughly 59% occurring only once. The sample taken for sequencing was blood. The receptors come from a man aged 18 to 35 in good health.

This clonotype was seen only once. The chain joins TRBV6-2 or TRBV6-3 to TRBJ2-7, with 8 bases matching TRBD1. Losses at the gene ends were 10 bases for V and 5 bases for J; bases not matched to a gene: 10. The CDR3 length is 13 residues. Germline values: CDR1 MNHEY, CDR2 SVGEGT. CDR3 loop: CATKDRGKHEQYF. Here the CDR3 DNA reads TGTGCCACCAAAGACAGGGGTAAACACGAGCAGTACTTC.

The V and J genes are TRBV5-1 and TRBJ2-5, with D unclear. Per the germline V gene, CDR1 is SGHRS and CDR2 is YFSETQ. The V end was cut by 3 bases, the J end by 5 bases, with 8 bases between. This CDR3 contains 12 residues. CDR3 residues: CASSSNMETQYF. The CDR3 DNA sequence: TGCGCCAGCAGCTCGAATATGGAGACCCAGTACTTC. The variable domain in full, with the rest retrieved from reference TRBV5-1 and TRBJ2-5, is KAGVTQTPRYLIKTRGQQVTLSCSPISGHRSVSWYQQTPGQGLQFLFEYFSETQRNKGNFPGRFSGRQFSNSRSEMNVSTLELGDSALYLCASSSNMETQYFGPGTRLLVL.

V is TRBV20-1 and J is TRBJ1-1, with 10 nucleotides matching TRBD1. The CDR3 runs 13 residues. CDR1 DFQATT and CDR2 SNEGSKA come from the germline V gene (reference sequence). The trim removed 3 bases at V and 7 bases at J, leaving 5 bases unmatched. The CDR3 DNA sequence: TGCAGTGCTAGCCGGGGACAGGGGTATGAAGCTTTCTTT. Translation: CSASRGQGYEAFF.

The gene calls are TRBV10-3 and TRBJ2-5; D gene ambiguous. CDR1 ENHRY and CDR2 SYGVKD come from the germline V gene. Trimming stripped 2 bases from V and 2 bases from J, with 3 bases between. The CDR3 is made up of 12 amino acids. CDR3 nucleotide sequence: TGTGCCATCAGTGAGACGCAAGAGACCCAGTACTTC. Translated: CAISETQETQYF.